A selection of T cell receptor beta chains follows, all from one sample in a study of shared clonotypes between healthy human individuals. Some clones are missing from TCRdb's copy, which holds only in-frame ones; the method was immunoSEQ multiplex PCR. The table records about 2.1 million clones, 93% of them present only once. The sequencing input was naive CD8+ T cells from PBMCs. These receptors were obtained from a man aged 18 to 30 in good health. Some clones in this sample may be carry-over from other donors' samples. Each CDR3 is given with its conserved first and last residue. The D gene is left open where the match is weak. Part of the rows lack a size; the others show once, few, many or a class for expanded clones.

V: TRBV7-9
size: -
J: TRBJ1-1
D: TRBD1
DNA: TGTGCCAGCAGCGGGACAGGGCGAAACACTGAAGCTTTCTTT
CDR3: CASSGTGRNTEAFF

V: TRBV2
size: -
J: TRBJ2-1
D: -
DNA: TGTGCCAGCGACGAGGTAGGAGGCCCCTACAATGAGCAGTTCTTC
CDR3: CASDEVGGPYNEQFF

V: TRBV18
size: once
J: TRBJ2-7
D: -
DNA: TGTGCCAGCTCACCCCCCGAGGAAAACCCCTACGAGCAGTACTTC
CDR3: CASSPPEENPYEQYF

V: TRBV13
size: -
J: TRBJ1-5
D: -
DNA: TGTGCCAGCAGCTTAGGCAGGGGAGCAAATCAGCCCCAGCATTTT
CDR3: CASSLGRGANQPQHF

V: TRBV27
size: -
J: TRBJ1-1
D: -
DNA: TGTGCCAGCAGTTTATTGGGGGTGGCGAACACTGAAGCTTTCTTT
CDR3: CASSLLGVANTEAFF

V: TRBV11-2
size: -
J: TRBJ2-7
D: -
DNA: TGTGCCAGCAGCTCCCCCCGCGAGCAGTACTTC
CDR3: CASSSPREQYF

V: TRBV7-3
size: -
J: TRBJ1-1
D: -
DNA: TGTGCCAGCAGCTTAGGGAGCGGCACTGAAGCTTTCTTT
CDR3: CASSLGSGTEAFF

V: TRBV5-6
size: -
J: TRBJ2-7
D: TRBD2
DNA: TGTGCCAGCAGCTTGTATTCTAGCGGGAGCTACGAGCAGTACTTC
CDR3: CASSLYSSGSYEQYF

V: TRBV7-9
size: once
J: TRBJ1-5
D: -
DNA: TGTGCCAGCAGCTTATCGGGGGGCAATCAGCCCCAGCATTTT
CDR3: CASSLSGGNQPQHF

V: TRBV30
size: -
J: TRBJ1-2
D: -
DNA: TGTGCCTGGAGAAACCCAGGGATTTGGACCTTC
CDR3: CAWRNPGIWTF

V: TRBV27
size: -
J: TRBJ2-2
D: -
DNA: TGTGCCAGCAGTACTTACCACGTGGGGGAGCTGTTTTTT
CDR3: CASSTYHVGELFF

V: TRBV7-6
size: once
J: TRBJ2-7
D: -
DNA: TGTGCCAGCAGCTCGCTTAGGACTACCTCATCCTACGAGCAGTACTTC
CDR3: CASSSLRTTSSYEQYF

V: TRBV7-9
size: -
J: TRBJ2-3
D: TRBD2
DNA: TGTGCCAGCAGCCTACCCCGGCTAGCGGATCGCACAGATACGCAGTATTTT
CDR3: CASSLPRLADRTDTQYF

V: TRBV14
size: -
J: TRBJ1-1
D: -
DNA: TGTGCCAGCAGCCAGGGATGGGGGAGTTCTGAAGCTTTCTTT
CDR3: CASSQGWGSSEAFF

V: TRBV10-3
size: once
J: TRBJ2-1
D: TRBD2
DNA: TGTGCCATCAGTGAGCCCGGACTAGCGGGAGAAGGTAGCCCCTACAATGAGCAGTTCTTC
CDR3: CAISEPGLAGEGSPYNEQFF

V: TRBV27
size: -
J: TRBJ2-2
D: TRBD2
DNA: TGTGCCAGCAGCCCTACTAGCGGGGCTCAACACGGGGAGCTGTTTTTT
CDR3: CASSPTSGAQHGELFF

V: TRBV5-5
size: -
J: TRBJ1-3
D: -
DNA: TGTGCCAGCAGCGCACCACAGGGTCTCTCTGGAAACACCATATATTTT
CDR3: CASSAPQGLSGNTIYF

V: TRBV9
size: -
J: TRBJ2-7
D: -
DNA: TGTGCCAGCAGCGTAGGACCTAGGACCTACGAGCAGTACTTC
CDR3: CASSVGPRTYEQYF

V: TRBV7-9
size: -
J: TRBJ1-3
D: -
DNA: TGTGCCAGCAGCTTAGCCCGAGTAGACTCTGGAAACACCATATATTTT
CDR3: CASSLARVDSGNTIYF

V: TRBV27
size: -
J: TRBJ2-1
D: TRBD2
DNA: TGTGCCAGCAGTTCACTTCTAGCGGGAGCCCTCCATGAGCAGTTCTTC
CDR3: CASSSLLAGALHEQFF

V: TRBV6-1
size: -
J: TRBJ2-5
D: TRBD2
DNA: TGTGCCAGCAGGCCAGCGGGAGTCTTAGAGACCCAGTACTTC
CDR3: CASRPAGVLETQYF

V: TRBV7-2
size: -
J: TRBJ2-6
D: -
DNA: TGTGCCAGCTTAAGAGCCCCCTCTGGGGCCAACGTCCTGACTTTC
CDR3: CASLRAPSGANVLTF

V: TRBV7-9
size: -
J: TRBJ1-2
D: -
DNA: TGTGCCAGCAGCTTAGCGCCGGGGGCGTTGTATGGCTACACCTTC
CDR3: CASSLAPGALYGYTF

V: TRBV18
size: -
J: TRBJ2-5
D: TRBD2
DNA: TGTGCCAGCTCACGGACGGGAGGACAAGAGACCCAGTACTTC
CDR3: CASSRTGGQETQYF

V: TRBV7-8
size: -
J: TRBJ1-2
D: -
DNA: TGTGCCAGCAGCCTCCGAGACAGAGGAGCTAACTATGGCTACACCTTC
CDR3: CASSLRDRGANYGYTF

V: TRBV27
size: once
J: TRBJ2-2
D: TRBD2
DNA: TGTGCCAGCAGTTGGGTGGGAGGGACCGGGGAGCTGTTTTTT
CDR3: CASSWVGGTGELFF

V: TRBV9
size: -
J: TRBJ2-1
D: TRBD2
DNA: TGTGCCAGCAGCGTCCCCCGGGGGACTAGCGGGACCAATGAGCAGTTCTTC
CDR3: CASSVPRGTSGTNEQFF

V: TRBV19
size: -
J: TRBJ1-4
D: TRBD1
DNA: TGTGCCAGTAGTGTCCGGGACAGGGGCGAAAAACTGTTTTTT
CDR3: CASSVRDRGEKLFF

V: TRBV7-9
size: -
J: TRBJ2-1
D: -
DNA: TGTGCCAGCAGATACGACTCTGAGCAGTTCTTC
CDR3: CASRYDSEQFF

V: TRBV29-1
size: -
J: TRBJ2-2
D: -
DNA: TGCAGCGCCGATACATCCGGGGAGCTGTTTTTT
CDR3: CSADTSGELFF

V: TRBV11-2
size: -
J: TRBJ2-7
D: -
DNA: TGTGCCAGCAGCATCACCCCAGGGTACGAGCAGTACTTC
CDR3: CASSITPGYEQYF

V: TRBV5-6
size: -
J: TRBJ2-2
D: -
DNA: TGTGCCAGCAGCTTGAGGACAGGACTGTACGGGACTAGTACCGGGGAGCTGTTTTTT
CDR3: CASSLRTGLYGTSTGELFF

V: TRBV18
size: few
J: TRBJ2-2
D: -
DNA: TGTGCCAGCTCACCCGGTGCAGTCGGGGAGCTGTTTTTT
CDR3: CASSPGAVGELFF

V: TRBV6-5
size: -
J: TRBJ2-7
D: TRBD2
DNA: TGTGCCAGCAGTAACCGGGACTACAAATACGAGCAGTACTTC
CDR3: CASSNRDYKYEQYF

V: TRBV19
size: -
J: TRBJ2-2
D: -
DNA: TGTGCCAGTAGTATAGTTTGGGTCTCAAACACCGGGGAGCTGTTTTTT
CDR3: CASSIVWVSNTGELFF

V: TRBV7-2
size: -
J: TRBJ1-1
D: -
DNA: TGTGCCAGCAGCCCCGAGGTCGTGGGGGACACTGAAGCTTTCTTT
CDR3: CASSPEVVGDTEAFF

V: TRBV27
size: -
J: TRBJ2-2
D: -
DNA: TGTGCCAGCAGCGCTAGGGCGTCCGGGGAGCTGTTTTTT
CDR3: CASSARASGELFF

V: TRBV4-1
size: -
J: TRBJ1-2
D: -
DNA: TGCGCCAGCAGCCAGGGCCGAGGGTATGGCTACACCTTC
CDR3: CASSQGRGYGYTF

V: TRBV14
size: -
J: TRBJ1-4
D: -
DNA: TGTGCCAGCAGCGCCCAGGGGACATCTAATGAAAAACTGTTTTTT
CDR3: CASSAQGTSNEKLFF

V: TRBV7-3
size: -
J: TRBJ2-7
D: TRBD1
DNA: TGTGCCAGCAGCCGACAGGGTTCCTACGAGCAGTACTTC
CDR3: CASSRQGSYEQYF

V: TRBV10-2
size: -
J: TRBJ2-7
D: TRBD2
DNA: TGCGCCAGCAGTGAGAGCGGGGACTACGAGCAGTACTTC
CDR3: CASSESGDYEQYF

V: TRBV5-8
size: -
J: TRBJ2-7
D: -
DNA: TGTGCCAGCAGCCCGAACTACGAGCAGTACTTC
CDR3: CASSPNYEQYF

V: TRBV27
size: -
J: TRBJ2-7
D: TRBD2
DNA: TGTGCCAGCAGTTCTCCAGCGGGGAATATCTACGAGCAGTACTTC
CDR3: CASSSPAGNIYEQYF

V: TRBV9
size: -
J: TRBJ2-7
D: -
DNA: TGTGCTTCGTCCCCGGGGCGACTTGATTACGAGCAGTACTTC
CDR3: CASSPGRLDYEQYF

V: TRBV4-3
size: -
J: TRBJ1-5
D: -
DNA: TGCGCCAGCAGCCCATCAATCAATCAGCCCCAGCATTTT
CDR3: CASSPSINQPQHF

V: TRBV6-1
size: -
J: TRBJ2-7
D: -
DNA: TGTGCCAGCAGTGGAGGATTCTCACTCTACGAGCAGTACTTC
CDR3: CASSGGFSLYEQYF